These T cell receptor beta chains were read from a single sample in a study of patients and donors after allogeneic stem cell transplantation. TCRdb processed the RT-PCR reads anew with MiXCR; each CDR3 protein has one entry. The data show 70,000 or so distinct CDR3 sequences, 26% seen once. What was sequenced was blood, either unsorted or a sorted T cell fraction (not recorded which). The source is a human donor who was either an allogeneic HSCT recipient or a stem cell or donor lymphocyte infusion donor (not recorded which). It is not recorded whose cells these are; they may come from a transplant donor. CDR3s leave out the opening cysteine and the closing phenylalanine or tryptophan. Fields, in order: CDR3 protein, J gene, V gene.

CDR3aa: ASSYSGVGNTIY; j_gene: TRBJ1-3; v_gene: TRBV6-6
CDR3aa: ATSDSGLAGNIQY; j_gene: TRBJ2-4; v_gene: TRBV24-1
CDR3aa: ASSVLDSNYGYT; j_gene: TRBJ1-2; v_gene: TRBV9
CDR3aa: ASSWLGGTEAF; j_gene: TRBJ1-1; v_gene: TRBV6-2/TRBV6-3
CDR3aa: ASSFTTDTQY; j_gene: TRBJ2-3; v_gene: TRBV5-1
CDR3aa: ASSRPGGHSPLH; j_gene: TRBJ1-6; v_gene: TRBV5-1
CDR3aa: SARGVRNTGELF; j_gene: TRBJ2-2; v_gene: TRBV20-1
CDR3aa: SAENRVNTEAF; j_gene: TRBJ1-1; v_gene: TRBV20-1
CDR3aa: ASSVFAEQLYNEQF; j_gene: TRBJ2-1; v_gene: TRBV9
CDR3aa: ASSPSRGPMGANVLT; j_gene: TRBJ2-6; v_gene: TRBV12-3/TRBV12-4
CDR3aa: ASSFGITGELF; j_gene: TRBJ2-2; v_gene: TRBV12-3/TRBV12-4
CDR3aa: ASKANTEAF; j_gene: TRBJ1-1; v_gene: TRBV25-1
CDR3aa: SARDVAGVAYEQY; j_gene: TRBJ2-7; v_gene: TRBV20-1
CDR3aa: ASSRWIQALGTQY; j_gene: TRBJ2-5; v_gene: TRBV3-1
CDR3aa: ASSYYSQGSGELF; j_gene: TRBJ2-2; v_gene: TRBV6-5
CDR3aa: ASSRKLAGLNTGELF; j_gene: TRBJ2-2; v_gene: TRBV4-3
CDR3aa: ASRPKQGFNYGYT; j_gene: TRBJ1-2; v_gene: TRBV12-3/TRBV12-4
CDR3aa: ASSVTGTYEQY; j_gene: TRBJ2-7; v_gene: TRBV12-3/TRBV12-4
CDR3aa: ASSYSTSGNTGELF; j_gene: TRBJ2-2; v_gene: TRBV6-5
CDR3aa: ASSFSGAVEAF; j_gene: TRBJ1-1; v_gene: TRBV5-1
CDR3aa: ASSQVCGGDYGYT; j_gene: TRBJ1-2; v_gene: TRBV4-1
CDR3aa: ASSLETTGQPQH; j_gene: TRBJ1-5; v_gene: TRBV5-5
CDR3aa: ASTRTANTGELF; j_gene: TRBJ2-2; v_gene: TRBV5-1
CDR3aa: ASSLAAGQENTEAF; j_gene: TRBJ1-1; v_gene: TRBV12-3/TRBV12-4
CDR3aa: ASSSRSTVTNEKLF; j_gene: TRBJ1-4; v_gene: TRBV7-9
CDR3aa: ASSLATGGRNSPLH; j_gene: TRBJ1-6; v_gene: TRBV5-1
CDR3aa: ASSLNGILEQY; j_gene: TRBJ2-7; v_gene: TRBV11-2
CDR3aa: ASAGTDSNQPQH; j_gene: TRBJ1-5; v_gene: TRBV12-3/TRBV12-4
CDR3aa: ASSLGPGQGAKAF; j_gene: TRBJ1-1; v_gene: TRBV7-9
CDR3aa: ASSKRTGWSYNEQF; j_gene: TRBJ2-1; v_gene: TRBV7-2
CDR3aa: ASSGQGEQPQH; j_gene: TRBJ1-5; v_gene: TRBV12-3/TRBV12-4
CDR3aa: ASSQGVDRDTSANYGYT; j_gene: TRBJ1-2; v_gene: TRBV4-3